This T cell receptor (beta chain) was found in a study of T cell repertoires in cytomegalovirus infection (dated by TCRdb to between 2017 and 2020). About the investigation overall: Donor HLA type was relevant to the analysis, because carriage of CMV infection together with the matching HLA type was indicated by public TCR beta signatures. What the work shows at the level of the full study, not this receptor alone: The ex vivo response was dominated by HLA-C-restricted CMV-specific TCR beta clonotypes, which also provided the single most frequent clonotype in two of eight donors. Carriers of CMV infection plus the relevant HLA type were discriminated by the cumulative frequency of public TCR beta family members in the study cohort and in an independent roughly 400-donor cohort.

Relative to germline, V is 1 base shorter and J is 3 bases shorter, with 7 bases between their ends. The CDR3, from cysteine to phenylalanine, totals 13 residues. CDR3 DNA is the only sequence kept; it has 39 bases, read in frame from the first base. CDR1 is given as MGHRA and CDR2 as YSYEKL, both from the germline V gene. The instrument was an Illumina HiSeq 1500. TCRdb handled the public reads itself, with Q25 trimming in fastp and clone calling in MiXCR, and kept productive beta chains. Each CDR3 protein gets just one entry, which takes the most common genes and DNA from the rows behind it. The sample contains some 400,000 distinct CDR3 sequences, approximately 32% of them found a single time. The leading ten clones occupy around 13% of the sample. On this clonotype: This clone's antigen is unknown. Base qualities were left out, and no much larger clone turns up one base away.

The V gene is TRBV4-1 and the J gene is TRBJ2-7; a confident D gene designation cannot be given. Sequenced material: PBMCs. The clonotype was recovered from a human donor in good health (CMV status not recorded). Some clones in this sample may be carry-over from other donors' samples. In nucleotide form, the sequence is TGCGCCAGCAGCCAAGGTCAGAACTACGAGCAGTACTTC. Its protein is CASSQGQNYEQYF.